The rows below give T cell receptor beta chains drawn from one sample of a study of blood T cells in healthy people across ages. One entry per CDR3 protein, called by TCRdb with MiXCR from the 5' RACE reads. The repertoire includes hundreds of thousands of distinct CDR3 sequences, around 21% of them detected once, and 3% to 4.5% sits in the top ten. The sequencing sample was made of blood. These receptor sequences come from a man aged 65-85 years in good health. Each CDR3 is given with its conserved first and last residue. Fields, in order: J gene, D gene, clone size, V gene, CDR3 DNA, CDR3 protein. A D gene is named only where the DNA matches it firmly. Clone sizes are given selectively: once, few, many, or a class where the clone is expanded.

TRBJ1-1 . few TRBV7-6 TGTGCCTGCAGCTTAGACGGGGCTCGGGGGACTGAAGCTTTCTTT CACSLDGARGTEAFF
TRBJ2-7 TRBD2 . TRBV6-2/TRBV6-3 TGTGCCAGCAAACGGGCTAGCGGCTACGAGCAGTACTTC CASKRASGYEQYF
TRBJ2-2 TRBD1 . TRBV20-1 TGCAGTGCGAGGGACAGCACCGGGGAGCTGTTTTTT CSARDSTGELFF
TRBJ2-7 . few TRBV10-3 TGTGCCATCAGTGACAGGGTGGACGAGCAGTACTTC CAISDRVDEQYF
TRBJ2-5 . . TRBV12-3/TRBV12-4 TGTGCCAGCAGTTTAGGGAGCGGGTCGTGGGAGACCCAGTACTTC CASSLGSGSWETQYF
TRBJ2-7 . . TRBV4-3 TGCGCCAGCAGCCAAGTCGGCTGGGACGAGCAGTACTTC CASSQVGWDEQYF
TRBJ2-5 . few TRBV5-1 TGCGCCAGCAGCTTGACGCCGGGACGGCAAAAGACCCAGTACTTC CASSLTPGRQKTQYF
TRBJ2-3 . . TRBV4-3 TGCGCCAGCAGCCAGCGAAAGGGCACAGATACGCAGTATTTT CASSQRKGTDTQYF
TRBJ1-6 TRBD1 . TRBV15 TGTGCCTCTTCCGGGACAGCGAATTCACCCCTCCACTTT CASSGTANSPLHF
TRBJ2-7 . . TRBV21-1 TGTGCCAGCAGTCCGGTGGAGTCCCCCGTCTACGAGCAGTACTTC CASSPVESPVYEQYF
TRBJ2-5 . few TRBV7-2 TGTGCCAGCAGCTTAGGAGTTCGGACCAGGGTACAGGAGACCCAGTACTTC CASSLGVRTRVQETQYF
TRBJ1-4 TRBD1 . TRBV7-8 TGTGCCAGCACCCCGAGGGGGCGCGGTAATGAAAAACTGTTTTTT CASTPRGRGNEKLFF
TRBJ2-1 TRBD2 . TRBV27 TGTGCCAGCAGTAGAACCGGGACTAGCGGGAGGGCCCTATTTGACAATGAGCAGTTCTTC CASSRTGTSGRALFDNEQFF
TRBJ2-1 TRBD2 . TRBV3-1 TGTGCCAGCAGTTCCATAGCGGGAGGTCAGTTCTTC CASSSIAGGQFF
TRBJ2-5 . many TRBV5-1 TGTGCCAGCAGCGTTGACTCGCAAGAGACCCAGTACTTC CASSVDSQETQYF
TRBJ2-7 TRBD2 . TRBV6-1 TGTGCCAGCAGTGGGATCGACGGGGGGGCCGAGCAGTACTTC CASSGIDGGAEQYF
TRBJ2-7 TRBD1 . TRBV7-9 TGTGCCAGCAGCTTAGTAACAGGGGCCGAGCAGTACTTC CASSLVTGAEQYF
TRBJ2-1 . few TRBV11-2 TGTGCCAGCAGCCCGGGACAAAAGATTTCGGATGAGCAGTTCTTC CASSPGQKISDEQFF
TRBJ2-7 . . TRBV5-1 TGCGCCAGCAACTATCCAGGGATCTACGAGCAGTACTTC CASNYPGIYEQYF
TRBJ2-3 TRBD2 . TRBV29-1 TGCAGCGTTGATACTAGCGGGAAGGATACGCAGTATTTT CSVDTSGKDTQYF
TRBJ2-6 . . TRBV20-1 TGCAGTGCTTCTCCAGGCTCTGGGGCCAACGTCCTGACTTTC CSASPGSGANVLTF
TRBJ2-3 TRBD2 . TRBV6-1 TGTGCCAGCCCAACTAGCGGGAGGGCAGATACGCAGTATTTT CASPTSGRADTQYF
TRBJ2-5 . few TRBV9 TGTGCCAGCAGTGAACACAGCCAAGAGACCCAGTACTTC CASSEHSQETQYF
TRBJ1-2 . . TRBV21-1 TGTGCCAGCACGGCGTCGGAGGACTTCTATGGCTACACCTTC CASTASEDFYGYTF
TRBJ2-7 TRBD1 . TRBV28 TGTGCCAGCAGTCCTAGCCCCGGGACAGGGACCTACGAGCAGTACTTC CASSPSPGTGTYEQYF
TRBJ2-1 TRBD2 few TRBV18 TGTGCCAGCTCACCACCGGGACTAGCGGCGCAGTTCTTC CASSPPGLAAQFF
TRBJ2-7 . many TRBV7-2 TGTGCCAGCAGCTTAAATTACGGCAGGGACTACGAGCAGTACTTC CASSLNYGRDYEQYF
TRBJ2-3 TRBD2 . TRBV7-2 TGTGCCAGCAGCTTAGTTGCGGGAGTTGCAGATACGCAGTATTTT CASSLVAGVADTQYF
TRBJ2-7 . once TRBV7-2 TGTGCCAGCAGCTTTACAGGGTTTGCCTACGAGCAGTACTTC CASSFTGFAYEQYF
TRBJ2-1 TRBD1 many TRBV11-1 TGTGCCAGCAGCTTAGGATGGACAGGGAACAATGAGCAGTTCTTC CASSLGWTGNNEQFF
TRBJ2-7 TRBD2 once TRBV4-1 TGCGCCAGCAGCCAAGAGACAGGCTTACTAGCGGGTTCCTACGAGCAGTACTTC CASSQETGLLAGSYEQYF
TRBJ1-1 . . TRBV12-3/TRBV12-4 TGTGCCAGCAGAAGGCCGGAGGGCATGAACACTGAAGCTTTCTTT CASRRPEGMNTEAFF
TRBJ2-1 . many TRBV3-1 TGTGCCAGCAGCCAAGAGGGACATTCTCCTAAGTTCTTC CASSQEGHSPKFF
TRBJ2-7 . many TRBV29-1 TGCAGCGTTGAAAAAGGCAACAGCGAGCAGTACTTC CSVEKGNSEQYF
TRBJ2-7 TRBD2 few TRBV20-1 TGCAGTGCTAGAGATCTAACTAGCGGAACCTACGAGCAGTACTTC CSARDLTSGTYEQYF
TRBJ2-1 TRBD2 few TRBV10-3 TGTGCCATCAGTCCCCAGGCTAGCGGGGTTTCCAATGAGCAGTTCTTC CAISPQASGVSNEQFF
TRBJ2-3 . few TRBV3-1 TGTGCCAGCAGTGTTGATCTGAGGCCAAAGGTTACGCAGTATTTT CASSVDLRPKVTQYF
TRBJ1-6 TRBD1 . TRBV9 TGTGCCAGCAGCGGAGGGGGACAGGGCAATTCACCCCTCCACTTT CASSGGGQGNSPLHF
TRBJ2-3 . . TRBV6-1 TGTGCCAGCAGTGAAAGGGCGGGTCCTGGCACAGATACGCAGTATTTT CASSERAGPGTDTQYF
TRBJ2-1 TRBD1 . TRBV27 TGTGCCAGCAGTTTAGCCACAGGGGGTGAGCAGTTCTTC CASSLATGGEQFF
TRBJ2-5 TRBD1 . TRBV9 TGTGCCAGCAGCGTAGCCGGACAGGTAGAGACCCAGTACTTC CASSVAGQVETQYF
TRBJ2-5 . few TRBV9 TGTGCCAGCAGCGTAGACGCTGCGGGAGATAAGGGGGGGACCCAGTACTTC CASSVDAAGDKGGTQYF
TRBJ1-2 . . TRBV7-2 TGTGCCAGCAGCTTAAGCCTCCAGGGCGGCTATGGCTACACCTTC CASSLSLQGGYGYTF
TRBJ1-2 . few TRBV6-1 TGTGCCAGCAGTGAAGGGGGGCGCAACTATGGCTACACCTTC CASSEGGRNYGYTF
TRBJ2-7 . . TRBV28 TGTGCCAGCAGCCGCTCGGCCTTCTACGAGCAGTACTTC CASSRSAFYEQYF
TRBJ1-1 TRBD1 . TRBV6-1 TGTGCCAGCAAACGGACAGGGGGCCACACTGAAGCTTTCTTT CASKRTGGHTEAFF
TRBJ2-2 . few TRBV6-1 TGTGCCAGTTCCAACCTCCCGGGACACTCCCTCCTGGACACCGGGGAGCTGTTTTTT CASSNLPGHSLLDTGELFF
TRBJ2-1 . . TRBV6-6 TGTGCCAGCACGAAGACTCTGAGCTCCTACAATGAGCAGTTCTTC CASTKTLSSYNEQFF
TRBJ2-5 . . TRBV14 TGTGCCAGCAGCCAAGGGGTACCGGGACACTTACAAGAGACCCAGTACTTC CASSQGVPGHLQETQYF
TRBJ1-1 . once TRBV9 TGTGCCAGCAGCGTTTGGTCAGGGGCGGGTGAAGCTTTCTTT CASSVWSGAGEAFF
TRBJ2-5 TRBD2 few TRBV28 TGTGCCAGCAGTTCCCATGGGACTAGCGGACAAGAGACCCAGTACTTC CASSSHGTSGQETQYF
TRBJ1-2 TRBD1 once TRBV12-3/TRBV12-4 TGTGCCAGCAGTTTACGGCAGGGGGAGTTTGGCTACACCTTC CASSLRQGEFGYTF
TRBJ1-2 TRBD1 . TRBV7-2 TGTGCCAGCAGCACCCGACAGGGGGCGCTAGGCTACACCTTC CASSTRQGALGYTF
TRBJ1-6 . few TRBV7-2 TGTGCCAGCAGCTTAGGTCAGGGAAAATCACCCCTCCACTTT CASSLGQGKSPLHF
TRBJ1-2 . few TRBV5-1 TGCGCCAGCAGCCCGCAGGGTGGACCGATTGACTATGGCTACACCTTC CASSPQGGPIDYGYTF
TRBJ2-2 . . TRBV21-1 TGTGCCAGCAGCACCCGACTAGCGGAAAGGGGCGGGGAGCTGTTTTTT CASSTRLAERGGELFF
TRBJ2-6 TRBD1 . TRBV20-1 TGCAGTGCTAGAGATCCCTTACGACAGGGGGTGAGGGGGGCCAACGTCCTGACTTTC CSARDPLRQGVRGANVLTF
TRBJ2-6 . few TRBV5-1 TGCGCCAGCAGCTCACAGGCACCTGGGGCCAACGTCCTGACTTTC CASSSQAPGANVLTF
TRBJ2-5 . few TRBV27 TGTGCCAGCAGTTTATACAACAGCCAGACCCAGTACTTC CASSLYNSQTQYF
TRBJ2-5 TRBD1 few TRBV5-1 TGCGCCAGCAGCACCGGACAGGGGGGAGAGACCCAGCACTTC CASSTGQGGETQHF